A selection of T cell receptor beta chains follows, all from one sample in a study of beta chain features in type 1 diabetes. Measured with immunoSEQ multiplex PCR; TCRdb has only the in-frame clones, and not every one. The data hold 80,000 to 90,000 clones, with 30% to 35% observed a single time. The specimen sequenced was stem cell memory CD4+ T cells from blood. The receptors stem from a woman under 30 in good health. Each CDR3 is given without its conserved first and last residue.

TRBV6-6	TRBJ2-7	ASSYGDINGYEQY
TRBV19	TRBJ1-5	ASSIGPGYHQPQH
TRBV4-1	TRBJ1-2	ASSQDPAGSYGYT
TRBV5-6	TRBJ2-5	ASRPYDREAQY
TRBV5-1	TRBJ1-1	ASSLGAGGQEAF
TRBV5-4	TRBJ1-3	ASSLKGPTGNTIY
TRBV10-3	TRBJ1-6	ATHVREDSPLH
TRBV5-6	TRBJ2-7	ASSWIRTGGTYEQY
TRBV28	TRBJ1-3	ASSFKSTGAGNTIY
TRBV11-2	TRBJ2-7	ASSGTRGGQY
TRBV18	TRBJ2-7	ASSPLAGVLDEQY
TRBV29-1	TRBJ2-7	SVSKGRGGVYEQY
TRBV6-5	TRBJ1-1	ASLTRTGGGAF
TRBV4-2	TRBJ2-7	ASSQASGESYEQY
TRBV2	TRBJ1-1	ASSYQAY
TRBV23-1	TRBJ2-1	ASSVPGQSYNEQF
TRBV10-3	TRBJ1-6	ASKWTVEGNSPLH
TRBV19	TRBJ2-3	ASSAGTSGTDTQY
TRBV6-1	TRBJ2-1	ASSDWGGDPYNEQF
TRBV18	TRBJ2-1	ASSPPTAGDSYNEQF
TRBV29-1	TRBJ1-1	SVEAQQNTEAF
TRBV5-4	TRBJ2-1	ATGLAGQNEQF
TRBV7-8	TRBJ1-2	ASSQTQGLSPGYT
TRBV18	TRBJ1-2	ASSEAVNYGYT
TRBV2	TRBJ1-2	ASSEGLDYGYT
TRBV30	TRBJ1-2	AWSSRGRRGYT
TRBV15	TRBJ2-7	ATSRDQGEEQY
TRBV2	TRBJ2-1	ASERRDRGTNEQF
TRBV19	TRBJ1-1	ASSIRTGKAEAF
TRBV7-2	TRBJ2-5	ASSTGLAQETQY
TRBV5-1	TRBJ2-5	ASSLPDRAYQETQY
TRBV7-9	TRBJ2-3	ASSSGTGSTDTQY
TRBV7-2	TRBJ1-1	ASSPDRVWCAF
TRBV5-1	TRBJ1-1	ASSMGVRDRNTEAF
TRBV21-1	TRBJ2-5	ASSKEGLAGQETQY
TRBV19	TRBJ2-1	ASRTGGGREDNEQF
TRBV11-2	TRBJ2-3	ASSSGTGQADTQY
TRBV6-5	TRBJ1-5	ASTKGRNQPQH
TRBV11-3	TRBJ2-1	ASTSTRRLSYNEQF
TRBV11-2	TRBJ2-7	ASSLWQAHSYEQY